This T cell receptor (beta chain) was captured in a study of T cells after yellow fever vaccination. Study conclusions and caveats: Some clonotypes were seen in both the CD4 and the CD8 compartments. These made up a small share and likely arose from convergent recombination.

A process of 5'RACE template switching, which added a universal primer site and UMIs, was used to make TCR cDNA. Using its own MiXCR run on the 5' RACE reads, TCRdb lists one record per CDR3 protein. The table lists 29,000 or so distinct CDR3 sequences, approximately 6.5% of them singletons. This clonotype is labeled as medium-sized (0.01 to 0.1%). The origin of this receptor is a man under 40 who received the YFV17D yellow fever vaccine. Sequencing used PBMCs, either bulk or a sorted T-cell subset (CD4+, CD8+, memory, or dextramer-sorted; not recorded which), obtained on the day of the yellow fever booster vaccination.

CDR3 bases: TGCAGTGCTAGGGTGGGGATTTATCAGCCCCAGCATTTT. Translated: CSARVGIYQPQHF. The rearrangement uses TRBV20-1 and TRBJ1-5; no reliable D call. Trimming shortened V by 3 bases and J by 5 bases, and 11 bases separated the two germline ends. The germline V gene has CDR1 DFQATT and CDR2 SNEGSKA (reference sequence). The CDR3 has 13 amino acids.